The clone carrying this T cell receptor (beta chain) was observed a handful of times. Its cognate antigen is unknown. The data were obtained in a study of T cells in Graves' hyperthyroidism and ophthalmopathy. About the research overall: Peripheral blood draws took place at initial diagnosis, ahead of any treatment.

Disease duration under 2 months; hyperthyroidism patients were aged 18 to 65. Diagnoses were established using clinical symptoms, serum thyroxine and TRAb, thyroid ultrasound and orbital computed tomography. The CDR3 sequence is 16 residues long. Germline CDR1 is MRHNA and CDR2 is SNTAGT. Trimming removed 2 bases at V and 0 bases at J, with 11 bases between. It was RNA transcripts that yielded the amplified TCR beta CDR3 regions. The TCR CDR3 first-round RT-PCR relied on the HTBI primer set. A single record per CDR3 protein comes from TCRdb applying MiXCR to the multiplex PCR reads. The sample lists around 480,000 distinct CDR3 sequences, around 15% occurring once. Whole-study results and caveats: Blood also showed most of the thyroid clonotypes that were expanded above 0.001.

Source material: blood. The J gene is TRBJ2-1, the V gene TRBV6-4; D is possibly TRBD2 (5 bases). The source is a woman younger than 30 with Graves' hyperthyroidism. DNA of the CDR3: TGTGCCAGCAGTGACCGCCGGAGGAGCTCCTACAATGAGCAGTTCTTC. It specifies CASSDRRRSSYNEQFF.